The 11 T cell receptor beta chains presented below share a single source sample, sequenced in a study of T-cell reconstitution after alpha-beta-depleted transplantation in children. During its preparation, the TCRbeta library received unique molecular identifiers. TCRdb redid the calling of the PCR reads with MiXCR, one entry per CDR3 protein. In the table there are around 300,000 distinct CDR3 sequences, around a tenth of which are singletons. Sequences were derived from peripheral blood, sampled 180 days after TCRalphabeta/CD19-depleted stem cell transplant. Receptors were obtained from a male patient between 2 and 10 years old who had a stem cell transplant for chronic granulomatous disease, so the T cells may come from the graft donor.

This clonotype has a count of ten or more. The chain uses TRBV27 and TRBJ2-7; TRBD1 might be the D (5 bases). The CDR3 contains 15 residues. Trimming removed 2 bases from V and 5 bases from J, with 16 bases in between. The germline V gene encodes CDR1 MNHEY and CDR2 SMNVEV (reference sequence). The CDR3 DNA is TGTGCCAGCAGTTTAAGCCCGCAGGGAACGGACGAGCAGTACTTC. This gives the protein CASSLSPQGTDEQYF.

This clonotype was counted many times. This chain uses TRBV20-1 with TRBJ1-4, with a weak D call TRBD1 (6 bases). Germline V lookup: CDR1 DFQATT, CDR2 SNEGSKA (reference sequence). This CDR3 is built from 11 residues. V was trimmed by 4 bases and J by 8 bases, leaving 8 bases between them. The CDR3 reads CSATGQEKLFF. CDR3 bases: TGCAGTGCTACTGGACAGGAAAAACTGTTTTTT.

This clonotype has at least ten counts. The J gene is TRBJ2-7, the V gene TRBV4-1; D gene uncertain. Between the trimmed V and J ends, which lost 2 bases and 4 bases, there was a span of 18 bases. The CDR3 extends over 16 amino acids. From germline, CDR1 is MGHRA and CDR2 YSYEKL. The CDR3 sequence is CASSQQAGTKAYEQYF. The CDR3 bases are TGCGCCAGCAGCCAACAGGCCGGTACAAAAGCTTACGAGCAGTACTTC.

In this sample, this clonotype turned up once. V gene TRBV11-2 combines with J gene TRBJ1-5; 8 bases match TRBD1. This CDR3 is 19 amino acids long. Germline assignment: CDR1 SGHAT and CDR2 FQNNGV. V shed 1 base and J 3 bases; nucleotides not matched to a gene: 14. The DNA of the CDR3 is TGTGCCAGCAGCTTAGTTGGCAGGGGGCCGACCTACTTCAATCAGCCCCAGCATTTT. The encoded protein is CASSLVGRGPTYFNQPQHF.

In DNA form, the CDR3 reads TGTGCCAGCAGCCCAGACTGGTACGCGCAGTATTTT. Its translation: CASSPDWYAQYF. The rearrangement uses TRBV7-9 and TRBJ2-3; D gene ambiguous. Per germline, CDR1 SEHNR and CDR2 FQNEAQ (reference sequence). The CDR3 consists of 12 residues. V was pared by 5 bases and J by 10 bases, with 13 bases between.

This clonotype was detected ten times or more. CDR3 nucleotides: TGTGCCAGCAGTTACAACCGGGACGAGCAGTACTTC. This sequence encodes CASSYNRDEQYF. The V gene is TRBV6-5, the J gene TRBJ2-7; D not certain. The ends were cut back, 2 bases at V and 5 bases at J, with 7 bases in the middle. CDR1 and CDR2 (germline): MNHEY, SVGAGI. The CDR3 totals 12 residues.

Comment on this clonotype: This clone may be a read error of a much larger clone one base away. The gene calls are TRBV2 and TRBJ1-1; D may be TRBD1 (5 bases). The CDR3 is made up of 16 amino acids. Germline assignment: CDR1 SNHLY and CDR2 FYNNEI. CDR3: CSSSEAGVRENTEAFF. CDR3 coding DNA: TGTTCCAGCAGTGAAGCGGGGGTCAGGGAGAACACTGAAGCTTTCTTT.

This clonotype was observed many times. The rearrangement links TRBV20-1 to TRBJ2-6; perhaps TRBD1 as D (5 bases). This CDR3 region has 15 residues. V gave up 5 bases and J gave up 0 bases, with 11 bases separating them. Germline loops: CDR1 DFQATT, CDR2 SNEGSKA (reference sequence). Here the CDR3 reads CSALSGNSGANVLTF. CDR3 nucleotides: TGCAGTGCTCTTTCAGGGAACTCTGGGGCCAACGTCCTGACTTTC.

In its sample, this clonotype was seen many times. V gene TRBV25-1 combines with J gene TRBJ2-2; D is uncertain. The germline V gene has CDR1 MGHDK and CDR2 SYGVNS. The CDR3 totals 17 residues. V was pared by 4 bases and J by 1 base, with 16 bases between. CDR3 DNA: TGTGCCAGCAGTGCCCACCCCGTCATTAAGAACACCGGGGAGCTGTTTTTT. This translates into CASSAHPVIKNTGELFF.

This clonotype was observed at least ten times. The chain recombines TRBV4-2 with TRBJ2-2; D ambiguous. Germline V lookup: CDR1 LGHNA, CDR2 YNFKEQ. CDR3 length equals 12 residues. The germline V and J ends were trimmed by 3 bases and 5 bases, with 4 bases remaining between them. The CDR3 spells CASSQGTGELFF. The DNA for the CDR3 is TGTGCCAGCAGCCAGGGGACCGGGGAGCTGTTTTTT.

Many counts were recorded for this clonotype. The chain carries TRBV3-1 and TRBJ2-1; unclear D gene. V lost 1 base, J lost 6 bases, and 7 bases lay in between. The CDR3 has 13 residues. Germline assignment: CDR1 LGHDT and CDR2 YNNKEL (reference sequence). The CDR3, as DNA: TGTGCCAGCAGCCAAGTCTGGGGCAATGAGCAGTTCTTC. Amino acid sequence: CASSQVWGNEQFF.